These 11 T cell receptor beta chains originate from one sample sequenced in a study of shared clonotypes between healthy human individuals (TCRdb year 2020). Libraries came from the immunoSEQ multiplex PCR assay. In its TCRdb copy, this immuneACCESS table keeps in-frame sequences only and misses some clones. Where compared with another copy, unresolved V genes explain less than half of these, and the others have no known cause. This sample lists about 2.5 million clones; 85% to 95% were detected once. 0.3% to 0.4% of the sample belongs to the ten largest clones. The source material was naive CD4+ T cells from PBMCs. In light of the paper, this sample's cell subset or site label describes: CD45RA+ positively selected. The source is a man younger than 35 in good health. Some clones in this sample may be carry-over from other donors' samples.

V gene TRBV28 combines with J gene TRBJ2-5; D tentatively fits TRBD1 or TRBD2 (5 bases each). From germline, CDR1 is MDHEN and CDR2 SYDVKM. CDR3 length equals 14 residues. The V gene lost 3 bases and the J gene lost 4 bases, with 12 bases spanning the gap. The CDR3 is CASSLMSGGETQYF. The CDR3 DNA follows: TGTGCCAGCAGTTTGATGTCTGGGGGAGAGACCCAGTACTTC.

The rearrangement joins TRBV5-1 to TRBJ2-7, with 8 bases lining up with TRBD2. The CDR3 length is 15 residues. CDR1 is SGHRS and CDR2 is YFSETQ in the germline V gene. The junction had 7 bases not matched to a gene; V was cut back by 3 bases and J by 2 bases. The CDR3 DNA follows: TGCGCCAGCAGCTGGGCGGGAGGCCTCACCTACGAGCAGTACTTC. Amino acids: CASSWAGGLTYEQYF.

The sample holds one count of this clone. The chain couples TRBV11-3 to TRBJ1-1; 9 bases match TRBD1. CDR3 length: 16 amino acids. Unmatched junction bases numbered 9, after V lost 1 base and J lost 6 bases. Germline assignment: CDR1 SGHNT and CDR2 YENEEA. CDR3 sequence (DNA): TGTGCCAGCAGCTTAGGTCCGGGACAGGGAATCTCTGAAGCTTTCTTT. Encoded protein: CASSLGPGQGISEAFF.

This clone came up once. The rearrangement links TRBV10-2 to TRBJ1-1; D uncertain. Germline lookup yields CDR1 WSHSY and CDR2 SAAADI. V shed 6 bases and J shed 4 bases, with 15 bases lying between them. The CDR3 consists of 14 residues. The CDR3 region is CASRDIILFTEAFF. In nucleotides, the CDR3 is TGCGCCAGCAGGGATATTATACTATTCACTGAAGCTTTCTTT.

The chain recombines TRBV28 with TRBJ1-2, with 8 bases lining up with TRBD1. Germline V gene lookup returns CDR1 MDHEN and CDR2 SYDVKM. Trimming at V came to 7 bases and at J to 0 bases, leaving 7 bases not matched to a gene. The CDR3 is 15 amino acids. CDR3 region: CASIPRTGTNYGYTF. CDR3 nucleotide sequence: TGTGCCAGCATCCCGAGGACAGGGACTAACTATGGCTACACCTTC.

The DNA for the CDR3 is TGCGCCAGCAGCCAAGTATACAGGGTGGACCAGCCCCAGCATTTT. Amino acids: CASSQVYRVDQPQHF. V and J are TRBV4-3 and TRBJ1-5, with D possibly being TRBD1 (6 bases). The germline V gene has CDR1 LGHNA and CDR2 YSLEER. V lost 1 base and J 7 bases, leaving 14 bases between the germline ends. The CDR3 length is 15 residues.

The chain combines TRBV7-9 with TRBJ1-1; possibly TRBD1 for D (5 bases). The germline CDR1 and CDR2 sequences are SEHNR and FQNEAQ (reference sequence). The ends were cut back, 10 bases at V and 0 bases at J, with 9 bases in the middle. CDR3 length: 12 residues. The CDR3 bases are TGTGCCACCGGGGGGGTGAACACTGAAGCTTTCTTT. Translated: CATGGVNTEAFF.

The chain has TRBV7-9 and TRBJ2-7; D is possibly TRBD1 or TRBD2 (5 bases each). Trimming removed 5 bases at V and 3 bases at J, with 14 bases between. Germline V gene sequence: CDR1 SEHNR, CDR2 FQNEAQ (reference sequence). The CDR3 has 14 residues. CDR3 protein: CASSPRDGYYEQYF. CDR3 DNA sequence: TGTGCCAGCAGCCCCCGGGACGGCTACTACGAGCAGTACTTC.

The chain links TRBV5-4 to TRBJ2-7; 7 nucleotides line up with TRBD1. J gave up 0 bases and V 4 bases, and 7 bases lay outside the gene matches. The germline V gene encodes CDR1 SGHNT and CDR2 YYREEE (reference sequence). There are 15 residues in the CDR3. DNA of the CDR3: TGTGCCAGCAGCAAAGGACAGGTATACTCCTACGAGCAGTACTTC. Amino acids: CASSKGQVYSYEQYF. Full variable domain (missing parts from reference TRBV5-4 and TRBJ2-7): ETGVTQSPTHLIKTRGQQVTLRCSSQSGHNTVSWYQQALGQGPQFIFQYYREEENGRGNFPPRFSGLQFPNYSSELNVNALELDDSALYLCASSKGQVYSYEQYFGPGTRLTVT.

The chain employs TRBV6-5 and TRBJ2-7; 9 nucleotides agree with TRBD1. The ends lost 2 bases at V and 3 bases at J; junction bases unmatched: 5. Germline values: CDR1 MNHEY, CDR2 SVGAGI. This CDR3 is 15 amino acids long. The CDR3 DNA reads as TGTGCCAGCAGTTACGCCGGGACAGGGCGCTACGAGCAGTACTTC. Its translation: CASSYAGTGRYEQYF.

The genes are TRBV10-3 and TRBJ2-7; D uncertain. CDR3 length: 12 amino acids. Germline CDR1 ENHRY, CDR2 SYGVKD. Between the trimmed V and J ends, which lost 6 bases and 9 bases, there was a span of 15 bases. This chain's CDR3 is CAISSGEWGQYF. As DNA, the CDR3 is TGTGCCATCAGCTCCGGAGAGTGGGGGCAGTACTTC.